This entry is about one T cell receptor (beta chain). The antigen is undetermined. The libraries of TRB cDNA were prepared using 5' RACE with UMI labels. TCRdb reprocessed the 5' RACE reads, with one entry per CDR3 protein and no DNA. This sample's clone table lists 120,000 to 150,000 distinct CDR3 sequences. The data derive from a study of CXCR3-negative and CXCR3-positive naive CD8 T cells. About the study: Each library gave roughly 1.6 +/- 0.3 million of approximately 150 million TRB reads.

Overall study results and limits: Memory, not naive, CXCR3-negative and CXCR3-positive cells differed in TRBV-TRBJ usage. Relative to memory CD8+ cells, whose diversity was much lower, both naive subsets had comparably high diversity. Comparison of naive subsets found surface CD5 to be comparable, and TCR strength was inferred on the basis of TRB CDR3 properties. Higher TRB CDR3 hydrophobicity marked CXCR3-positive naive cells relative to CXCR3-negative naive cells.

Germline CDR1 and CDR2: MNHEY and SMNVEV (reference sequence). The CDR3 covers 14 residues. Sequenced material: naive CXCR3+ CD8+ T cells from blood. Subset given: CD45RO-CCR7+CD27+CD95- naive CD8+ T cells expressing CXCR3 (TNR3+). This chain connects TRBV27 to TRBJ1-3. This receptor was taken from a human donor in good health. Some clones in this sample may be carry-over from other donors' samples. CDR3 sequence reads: CASSLTHSGNTIYF.